This paragraph covers one T cell receptor beta chain sequence. The germline gives CDR1 MNHNS, CDR2 SASEGT. CDR3 length: 19 amino acids. V lost 4 bases and J lost 6; bases outside the gene matches: 23. The entry originates in a study of cytomegalovirus exposure and HLA in healthy donors. Use of 60 Vbeta and 13 Jbeta primers characterized the PCR. The assay was immunoSEQ multiplex PCR, and TCRdb's table has in-frame clones only and misses some. The sample lists under 200,000 clones; approximately 78% were seen once. Sequencing used PBMCs. This chain uses TRBV6-1 with TRBJ2-7; 8 nucleotides match TRBD2. This sequence originates from a woman between 18 and 29 years old in good health and CMV-seronegative. The CDR3 spells CASSVSAGEREHLSREQYF. Written as DNA, the CDR3 is TGTGCCAGCAGTGTCTCGGCGGGGGAGCGGGAGCACTTATCCCGCGAGCAGTACTTC.